These T cell receptor beta chains were read from a single sample in a study of CD8 T cells in ankylosing spondylitis. TCRdb reprocessed the 5' RACE reads with MiXCR, giving one entry per CDR3 protein. The repertoire has under 200,000 distinct CDR3 sequences, roughly 12% of them found once; the top ten carry about 29%. Sequencing was done on a sample of blood, either unsorted or a sorted T cell fraction (not recorded which). The receptors stem from a male donor with ankylosing spondylitis or in good health (not recorded which). The CDR3 runs from the conserved cysteine through the conserved F or W. The D gene is left open where the match is weak. Expanded clones are given a class, and other clones once, few, many or no size at all.

DNA: TGTGCCAGCAGCGTCTCCGGGACAAGCAATCAGCCCCAGCATTTT
CDR3: CASSVSGTSNQPQHF
size: NA
V: TRBV12-3/TRBV12-4
J: TRBJ1-5
D: NA

DNA: TGTGCCAGCAGTTTATTACTAGCCAATGAGCAGTTCTTC
CDR3: CASSLLLANEQFF
size: NA
V: TRBV12-3/TRBV12-4
J: TRBJ2-1
D: NA

DNA: TGTGCCAGCAGCTCTCTACCTAGCACAGATACGCAGTATTTT
CDR3: CASSSLPSTDTQYF
size: NA
V: TRBV7-2
J: TRBJ2-3
D: NA

DNA: TGTGCCAGCAGTACAGGCTCTGGGGCCAACGTCCTGACTTTC
CDR3: CASSTGSGANVLTF
size: many
V: TRBV6-2/TRBV6-3
J: TRBJ2-6
D: NA

DNA: TGTGCCAGCAGGAGACAGGGGAGCCCTGAAAAACTGTTTTTT
CDR3: CASRRQGSPEKLFF
size: NA
V: TRBV12-3/TRBV12-4
J: TRBJ1-4
D: TRBD1

DNA: TGTGCCAGCAGTTCACCTCGGACTAGCTTGGAGACCCAGTACTTC
CDR3: CASSSPRTSLETQYF
size: many
V: TRBV12-3/TRBV12-4
J: TRBJ2-5
D: TRBD2

DNA: TGTGCTAGTAAAGCGGGGGACCAAGAGACCCAGTACTTC
CDR3: CASKAGDQETQYF
size: NA
V: TRBV12-5
J: TRBJ2-5
D: TRBD2

DNA: TGTGCCACCAACGACGGACTTAACAATGAGCAGTTCTTC
CDR3: CATNDGLNNEQFF
size: NA
V: TRBV12-3/TRBV12-4
J: TRBJ2-1
D: NA

DNA: TGTGCCAGCAGTCCGGGACACCTCTTCACAGATACGCAGTATTTT
CDR3: CASSPGHLFTDTQYF
size: many
V: TRBV5-5
J: TRBJ2-3
D: NA

DNA: TGTGCCAGCAGTTACGCACAGGCGGGGCAATACAATGAGCAGTTCTTC
CDR3: CASSYAQAGQYNEQFF
size: NA
V: TRBV6-5
J: TRBJ2-1
D: NA

DNA: TGTGCCAGCAGCGGGGGGGGGGCGAGTTGGCAAGAGACCCAGTACTTC
CDR3: CASSGGGASWQETQYF
size: many
V: TRBV7-8
J: TRBJ2-5
D: NA

DNA: TGTGCCAGCAGCCAACCAGGACAGGGAGGAGAGACCCAGTACTTC
CDR3: CASSQPGQGGETQYF
size: many
V: TRBV3-1
J: TRBJ2-5
D: TRBD1

DNA: TGCAGTGCTACAATAGCGGGGGGGCATTACGAGCAGTACTTC
CDR3: CSATIAGGHYEQYF
size: many
V: TRBV20-1
J: TRBJ2-7
D: TRBD2

DNA: TGTGCCAGCAGCTTGGCCCCCGGGAGAGGAGCCCACGAGCAGTACTTC
CDR3: CASSLAPGRGAHEQYF
size: few
V: TRBV5-5
J: TRBJ2-7
D: NA

DNA: TGCGCCAGCAGTGTGGGGGCCGAGCAGTTCTTC
CDR3: CASSVGAEQFF
size: NA
V: TRBV10-1
J: TRBJ2-1
D: NA